These 17 T cell receptor beta chains were all obtained from the same sample, sequenced in a study of blood T cell repertoires in COVID-19. Profiled with immunoSEQ multiplex PCR; TCRdb holds only in-frame clones, not every one. This table holds approximately 160,000 clones, around 83% found once. The sequenced sample consisted of peripheral blood. These receptors were obtained from a woman in her sixties or seventies with COVID-19, enrolled during active disease.

This clone was seen just once. The rearrangement uses TRBV19 and TRBJ1-5; 8 nucleotides line up with TRBD1. Losses at the gene ends were 1 base for V and 5 bases for J; bases not matched to a gene: 7. CDR1 and CDR2 (germline): LNHDA, SQIVND (reference sequence). The CDR3 is 16 amino acids. Here the CDR3 reads CASSIVGQGNDQPQHF. The CDR3 DNA reads TGTGCCAGTAGTATAGTTGGACAGGGTAATGATCAGCCCCAGCATTTT.

This chain joins TRBV7-9 and TRBJ1-5; D remains unclear. Deletions cut 5 bases from V and 1 base from J, with 9 bases between. Germline loops: CDR1 SEHNR, CDR2 FQNEAQ (reference sequence). This CDR3 contains 14 residues. The CDR3 DNA follows: TGTGCCAGCAGCCCCGCGACAAGCAATCAGCCCCAGCATTTT. Amino acid sequence: CASSPATSNQPQHF.

The chain couples TRBV11-2 to TRBJ1-5, with D unresolved. V was clipped by 1 base and J by 2 bases, with 15 bases between them. This CDR3 spans 17 amino acids. Per germline, CDR1 SGHAT and CDR2 FQNNGV. The CDR3 DNA reads TGTGCCAGCAGCTTAGGGGCGGGCCAGGTGGGCAATCAGCCCCAGCATTTT. Its protein is CASSLGAGQVGNQPQHF.

The chain has TRBV5-1 and TRBJ2-5; maybe TRBD1 (6 bases). Germline loops: CDR1 SGHRS, CDR2 YFSETQ. There are 13 residues in the CDR3. Trimming cost V 4 bases and J 5 bases, with 12 bases left between them. CDR3 sequence reads: CASSLTGDETQYF. CDR3 coding DNA: TGCGCCAGCAGCCTGACAGGTGACGAGACCCAGTACTTC.

This clone was detected a few times. The rearrangement uses TRBV6-5 and TRBJ1-1, with D unresolved. The CDR3 is 16 residues long. With 2 bases removed from V and 0 bases from J, the gap between germline ends came to 13 bases. The germline gives CDR1 MNHEY, CDR2 SVGAGI. The CDR3 reads CASSYTPTRLNTEAFF. Here the CDR3 DNA reads TGTGCCAGCAGTTACACGCCGACAAGGTTGAACACTGAAGCTTTCTTT.

The rearrangement links TRBV27 to TRBJ2-3; perhaps TRBD2 as D (5 bases). V was cut by 6 bases and J by 4 bases, with 8 bases left in between. This CDR3 contains 12 residues. The germline gives CDR1 MNHEY, CDR2 SMNVEV (reference sequence). CDR3 region: CASSGLSDTQYF. DNA of the CDR3: TGTGCCAGCAGCGGACTGTCAGATACGCAGTATTTT.

The CDR3 loop reads CASSGTSGSTGELFF. CDR3 bases: TGTGCCAGCAGCGGGACTAGCGGGAGTACCGGGGAGCTGTTTTTT. The chain uses TRBV7-2 and TRBJ2-2; 14 bases agree with TRBD2. Trimming took 5 bases from V and 5 from J; bases not matched to a gene: 1. The CDR3 consists of 15 residues. CDR1 and CDR2 (germline): SGHTA, FQGNSA.

J is TRBJ1-5 and V is TRBV25-1; possibly TRBD1 for D (5 bases). Germline assignment: CDR1 MGHDK and CDR2 SYGVNS. This CDR3 is 15 amino acids long. The germline V and J ends were trimmed by 2 bases and 3 bases, with 11 bases remaining between them. Here the CDR3 DNA reads TGTGCCAGCAGTGAAAAGGCAGGGATCAATCAGCCCCAGCATTTT. Encoded protein: CASSEKAGINQPQHF.

The gene calls are TRBV20-1 and TRBJ2-2, with TRBD2 as a possible D gene (5 bases). Germline values: CDR1 DFQATT, CDR2 SNEGSKA (reference sequence). V lost 3 bases and J 4 bases, leaving 15 bases between the germline ends. The CDR3 totals 15 residues. CDR3 in DNA: TGCAGTGCTAGTAATCCTAGCAGGCGCACCGGGGAGCTGTTTTTT. Amino acids: CSASNPSRRTGELFF.

This clone has more than one count but fewer than ten. CDR3 loop: CASSLRTGGSKQYV. Written as DNA, the CDR3 is TGTGCCAGCAGCTTAAGGACAGGGGGATCGAAGCAGTACGTC. The chain has TRBV13 and TRBJ2-7, with TRBD1 matching over 10 bases. Germline trimming cut 2 bases from V and 8 bases from J; bases unmatched to any gene: 6. Germline CDR1 reads PRHDT; CDR2 reads FYEKMQ (reference sequence). The CDR3 sequence is 14 residues long.

This rearrangement joins TRBV6-5 to TRBJ2-2; D unclear. Germline CDR1 MNHEY, CDR2 SVGAGI. CDR3 size: 12 residues. V lost 8 bases and J lost 4, with 8 bases in between. The CDR3 bases are TGTGCCAGCGGGCGTGGCACCGGGGAGCTGTTTTTT. This sequence encodes CASGRGTGELFF.

J is TRBJ1-4 and V is TRBV9; 7 bases fit TRBD1. V dropped 2 bases and J dropped 8; count of bases not matched to a gene: 9. The CDR3 length is 15 residues. CDR1 and CDR2 (germline): SGDLS, YYNGEE. In nucleotides, the CDR3 is TGTGCCAGCAGCGTCAGGGGGGCCATCGGAGAAAAACTGTTTTTT. Amino acids: CASSVRGAIGEKLFF.

This chain joins TRBV10-3 and TRBJ1-5, with TRBD1 matching 10 bases. The CDR3 runs 14 residues. The germline CDR1 and CDR2 sequences are ENHRY and SYGVKD. The V and J ends lost 6 bases and 7 bases, in that order; junction bases with no gene match: 6. The CDR3 loop reads CAIREGTGEQPQHF. Here the CDR3 DNA reads TGTGCCATCAGGGAAGGGACAGGGGAACAGCCCCAGCATTTT.

The gene calls are TRBV3-1 (or the pseudogene TRBV3-2) and TRBJ1-2; TRBD1 aligns across 10 bases. Trimming at V came to 1 base and at J to 7 bases, leaving 3 bases not matched to a gene. CDR1 is LGHDT and CDR2 is YNNKEL in the germline V gene (reference sequence). The CDR3 runs 14 residues. In DNA, the CDR3 is TGTGCCAGCAGCCAAGGACAGGGGGCTCTTGGCTACACCTTC. The encoded protein is CASSQGQGALGYTF.

The chain recombines TRBV5-4 with TRBJ2-6; 11 bases match TRBD1. After removal of 2 bases from V and 0 bases from J, the junction contained 4 bases not matched to a gene. Per germline, CDR1 SGHNT and CDR2 YYREEE (reference sequence). The CDR3 has 18 amino acids. CDR3 nucleotide sequence: TGTGCCAGCAGCTTCGGGACAGGGGGTCTCTCTGGGGCCAACGTCCTGACTTTC. Translated, it gives CASSFGTGGLSGANVLTF.

This clone is a singleton in its sample. The CDR3, as DNA: TGTGCCAGCAGCTTATTTGCAGGGCCAGCCTACGAGCAGTACTTC. Residues: CASSLFAGPAYEQYF. The V and J genes are TRBV7-2 and TRBJ2-7; weak D call: TRBD1 (5 bases). The V and J ends lost 2 bases and 2 bases respectively, with 13 bases between them. CDR1 SGHTA and CDR2 FQGNSA come from the germline V gene. CDR3 length: 15 amino acids.

The chain joins TRBV23-1 to TRBJ2-1; D perhaps matches TRBD2 (5 bases). TRBV23-1 counts as an open reading frame of uncertain function. V was pared by 8 bases and J by 5 bases, with 19 bases between. This CDR3 contains 15 residues. The CDR3 here is CASATDSGIDNEQFF. The DNA for the CDR3 is TGCGCCAGCGCCACGGACTCAGGAATCGACAATGAGCAGTTCTTC.